The rows below give T cell receptor beta chains drawn from one sample of a study of Graves' ophthalmopathy and Graves' hyperthyroidism. TCRdb re-called the multiplex PCR reads through MiXCR, storing one row per CDR3 protein. This table holds 240,000 or so distinct CDR3 sequences, 45% found once. Sequencing was done on a sample of peripheral blood. These receptor sequences come from an adult man with Graves' ophthalmopathy. Both conserved end residues are part of each CDR3. A D gene is named only where the DNA matches it firmly. Part of the rows lack a size; the others show once, few, many or a class for expanded clones.

>TRBJ2-5|.|TRBV19|.
TGTGCCAGTAGTATCAGGTCGGGGGTGGAGACCCAGTACTTC
CASSIRSGVETQYF
>TRBJ1-1|TRBD1|TRBV5-4|.
TGTGCCAGCAGCTTGCCAGGGGGCAATGAAGCTTTCTTT
CASSLPGGNEAFF
>TRBJ1-2|.|TRBV5-6|.
TGTGCCAGCAGCTTCGCTCGACACCGTTATAACTATGGCTACACCTTC
CASSFARHRYNYGYTF
>TRBJ2-7|.|TRBV2|.
TGTGCCAGCAGCGAGATAGGGGGTAGCGAGCAGTACTTC
CASSEIGGSEQYF
>TRBJ1-1|.|TRBV7-9|.
TGTGCCAGCAGCTTAGGAAGGGAGAGCAACACTGAAGCTTTCTTT
CASSLGRESNTEAFF
>TRBJ2-6|TRBD2|TRBV7-9|few
TGTGCCAGCATCGGACTAGCGGGATCCGGGGCCAACGTCCTGACTTTC
CASIGLAGSGANVLTF
>TRBJ2-2|.|TRBV24-1|.
TGTGCCACCAGTGGGGTTAGCGGCACCGGGGAGCTGTTTTTT
CATSGVSGTGELFF
>TRBJ2-5|TRBD2|TRBV10-2|.
TGCGCCAGCAGCGAGGGGCGGGGGGGCCTTGAGCAGTACTTC
CASSEGRGGLEQYF
>TRBJ2-5|TRBD2|TRBV2|.
TGTGCCAGCAGAGTCGGACTAGCGGGGGTAGAGACCCAGTACTTC
CASRVGLAGVETQYF
>TRBJ2-2|TRBD2|TRBV7-2|few
TGTGCCAGCAGCTTAAGGATAGCGGGCTTCGATCCCGGGGAGCTGTTTTTT
CASSLRIAGFDPGELFF
>TRBJ1-2|.|TRBV9|.
TGTGCCAGCAGCGTAGGGGACAACCTGAACTATGGCTACACCTTC
CASSVGDNLNYGYTF
>TRBJ1-5|.|TRBV7-3|.
TGTGCCGGCCCCCACAGGGAGAGCAATCAGCCCCAGCATTTT
CAGPHRESNQPQHF
>TRBJ2-5|.|TRBV19|.
TGTGCCAGTAGTATTGCGAGGGGGGAGACCCAGTACTTC
CASSIARGETQYF
>TRBJ2-5|TRBD1|TRBV29-1|.
TGCAGCGTCCTTCGGGGACAGGTGGGGGAGACCCAGTACTTC
CSVLRGQVGETQYF
>TRBJ1-3|.|TRBV2|.
TGTGCCAGCAGTGAAGCTGGCAACTCTGGAAACACCATATATTTT
CASSEAGNSGNTIYF
>TRBJ2-5|.|TRBV2|.
TGTGCCAGCAGTGACTTAGGGGGGAAGGAGACCCAGTACTTC
CASSDLGGKETQYF
>TRBJ1-2|TRBD1|TRBV29-1|.
TGCAGCTTGGTAACAGGGACAGGGAATGGCTACACCTTC
CSLVTGTGNGYTF
>TRBJ2-7|TRBD2|TRBV29-1|few
TGCAGCGCCAGGACCCTAGCGGGAGGGCGCAAAGTCGACGAGCAGTACTTC
CSARTLAGGRKVDEQYF
>TRBJ2-3|TRBD1|TRBV9|.
TGTGCCAGCAGCGTAGCAGGGACAGGGCGAGATACGCAGTATTTT
CASSVAGTGRDTQYF
>TRBJ2-6|TRBD1|TRBV15|few
TGTGCCACCAGCAGAGAAATACCGGACAGGGCCCTCTCTGGGGCCAACGTCCTGACTTTC
CATSREIPDRALSGANVLTF
>TRBJ2-7|.|TRBV24-1|.
TGTGCCAGCAGCTTTTTGACGGAGGCCCCCCCTTACGAGCAGTACTTC
CASSFLTEAPPYEQYF
>TRBJ1-4|.|TRBV7-2|few
TGTGCCAGCAGCTTTGGCCAGAGTAATGAAAAACTGTTTTTT
CASSFGQSNEKLFF
>TRBJ2-2|TRBD2|TRBV5-1|.
TGCGCCAGCAGCGGGGGGACTAGCGGGGAGCTGTTTTTT
CASSGGTSGELFF
>TRBJ1-2|.|TRBV10-3|.
TGTGCCATCAGTGTGGCTAAGGAGAATAACTATGGCTACACCTTC
CAISVAKENNYGYTF
>TRBJ2-7|TRBD2|TRBV13|.
TGTGCCAGCAGCGCCGGGACTAGCGGGACCTACGAGCAGTACTTC
CASSAGTSGTYEQYF
>TRBJ2-7|TRBD2|TRBV7-9|.
TGTGCCAGCAGCAAATTAGCGGGAGAGACCTACGAGCAGTACTTC
CASSKLAGETYEQYF
>TRBJ1-2|.|TRBV20-1|.
TGCAGTGCTAGAGAGGAGGGCCCTAACTATGGCTACACCTTC
CSAREEGPNYGYTF
>TRBJ2-7|.|TRBV4-1|few
TGCGCCAGCAGCAAGATTACGACAGGAACCACCTACGAGCAGTACTTC
CASSKITTGTTYEQYF
>TRBJ2-7|.|TRBV28|few
TGTGCCAGCAATAAGGGGATGCCAGCGGAGCAGTACTTC
CASNKGMPAEQYF
>TRBJ1-5|.|TRBV7-9|few
TGTGCCAGCAGCCCCCGGGACCCGGAGGATCAGCCCCAGCATTTT
CASSPRDPEDQPQHF
>TRBJ1-6|.|TRBV7-6|once
TGTGCCAGCAGTTCTCGCGAGGGGGGAGCCAACTCACCCCTCCACTTT
CASSSREGGANSPLHF